The 11 T cell receptor beta chains in this list originate from one sample, sequenced in a study of OX40 agonist ivuxolimab in advanced cancers. Sequenced by immunoSEQ multiplex PCR; TCRdb stores in-frame clones only, minus some. The sample lists about 22,000 clones, just under 85% occurring once. This sample comprised CD4+ or CD8+ T cells sorted from blood, obtained in a trial of the OX40 agonist ivuxolimab. These TCRs come from an adult with an advanced solid tumor such as melanoma, head and neck, liver or kidney cancer.

This chain joins TRBV21-1 and TRBJ1-1; the table's TRBD1 call for D was not verified on the DNA. TRBV21-1 has pseudogene status. CDR3 length: 15 residues. The CDR3 reads CASSFRTGPNTEAFF. The CDR3 DNA follows: TGTGCCAGCAGCTTCCGGACAGGGCCGAACACTGAAGCTTTCTTT.

The chain has TRBV28 and TRBJ2-7, with D possibly matching TRBD1 (6 bases). The V end lost 6 bases, the J end lost 4 bases, and 22 bases lay between the germline ends. There are 16 residues in the CDR3. Germline CDR1 and CDR2: MDHEN and SYDVKM. The CDR3 sequence: CASSLHTGYGIYEQYF. The CDR3 DNA follows: TGTGCCAGCAGCCTTCACACAGGGTATGGTATATACGAGCAGTACTTC.

The chain has TRBV10-1 and TRBJ1-5; TRBD1 might be the D (5 bases). Germline V lookup: CDR1 WNHNN, CDR2 SYGVQD (reference sequence). This CDR3 has 13 residues. The V and J ends lost 2 bases and 6 bases respectively, with 8 bases between them. CDR3 residues: CASSEGGGQPQHF. CDR3 nucleotides: TGCGCCAGCAGTGAGGGGGGGGGTCAGCCCCAGCATTTT.

The rearrangement links TRBV11-2 to TRBJ2-3, with TRBD1 as a possible D gene (5 bases). The CDR3 totals 19 residues. CDR1 and CDR2 (germline): SGHAT, FQNNGV. Trimming took 1 base from V and 0 from J, leaving 20 bases between them. CDR3 sequence (DNA): TGTGCCAGCAGCTTAGTTCCCCCTTCAGGGCTGAGTAGCACAGATACGCAGTATTTT. The encoded protein is CASSLVPPSGLSSTDTQYF.

V and J are TRBV7-9 and TRBJ2-1, with TRBD1 matching 7 bases. The CDR3 contains 13 residues. Trimming at V came to 6 bases and at J to 7 bases, leaving 6 bases not matched to a gene. Per germline, CDR1 SEHNR and CDR2 FQNEAQ (reference sequence). CDR3 region: CASRPGQINEQFF. For the CDR3, the DNA is TGTGCCAGCAGGCCGGGACAGATAAATGAGCAGTTCTTC.

This sequence joins TRBV15 and TRBJ2-1, with no clear D. This CDR3 has 12 amino acids. Looked up from germline, CDR1 is LNHNV and CDR2 is YYDKDF (reference sequence). Trimming took off 4 bases at V and 6 bases at J, with 7 bases between the two ends. The chain's CDR3 is CATSTKFNEQFF. DNA of the CDR3: TGTGCCACCAGCACCAAATTCAATGAGCAGTTCTTC. The variable domain in full, completed from reference TRBV15 and TRBJ2-1, reads DAMVIQNPRYQVTQFGKPVTLSCSQTLNHNVMYWYQQKSSQAPKLLFHYYDKDFNNEADTPDNFQSRRPNTSFCFLDIRSPGLGDTAMYLCATSTKFNEQFFGPGTRLTVL.

This chain joins TRBV28 and TRBJ2-3; 10 positions match TRBD2. This CDR3 is 16 amino acids long. Germline CDR1 is MDHEN and CDR2 is SYDVKM. V gave up 8 bases and J gave up 4 bases; unmatched junction bases: 12. CDR3 sequence (DNA): TGTGCCAGCCGATTCCCTAGCGGGGGAGTTCCAGATACGCAGTATTTT. As protein: CASRFPSGGVPDTQYF.

The rearrangement links TRBV7-8 to TRBJ2-3; D unresolved. The germline V gene encodes CDR1 SGHVS and CDR2 FQNEAQ. The CDR3 spans 15 residues. V was clipped by 5 bases and J by 6 bases, with 18 bases between them. DNA of the CDR3: TGTGCCAGCAGCCCGAGGAACCAGTTGGGGGATACGCAGTATTTT. This sequence encodes CASSPRNQLGDTQYF.

V gene TRBV7-8 combines with J gene TRBJ2-7, with D maybe TRBD2 (7 bases). CDR3 size: 15 residues. CDR1 is SGHVS, CDR2 FQNEAQ, per germline. V was cut by 3 bases and J by 4 bases, with 16 bases left in between. The CDR3 bases are TGTGCCAGCAGCTTGACGGGGGGCCGACGGTACGAGCAGTACTTC. Translated: CASSLTGGRRYEQYF.

The genes are TRBV28 and TRBJ2-7, with 9 bases identical to TRBD1. The CDR3 runs 17 residues. The V segment lost 6 bases and the J segment 2 bases; nucleotides outside the gene matches: 14. Germline CDR1 MDHEN, CDR2 SYDVKM. The CDR3 sequence: CASSDPGQGFTTYEQYF. The CDR3 DNA reads TGTGCCAGCAGCGACCCGGGACAGGGTTTTACTACCTACGAGCAGTACTTC. The full variable domain, completed using reference TRBV28 and TRBJ2-7, is DVKVTQSSRYLVKRTGEKVFLECVQDMDHENMFWYRQDPGLGLRLIYFSYDVKMKEKGDIPEGYSVSREKKERFSLILESASTNQTSMYLCASSDPGQGFTTYEQYFGPGTRLTVT.

The chain uses TRBV6-1 and TRBJ2-2; 8 bases map to TRBD1. Germline CDR1 MNHNS, CDR2 SASEGT. The CDR3 loop spans 14 amino acids. V dropped 3 bases and J dropped 7; count of bases not matched to a gene: 4. CDR3 coding DNA: TGTGCCAGCAGTGACAGGGGGCGCAGCGGGGAGCTGTTTTTT. This gives the protein CASSDRGRSGELFF.